This entry is about one T cell receptor beta chain. This CDR3 comprises 15 residues. Trimming shortened V by 6 bases and J by 3 bases, and 18 bases separated the two germline ends. Per germline, CDR1 MNHNY and CDR2 SVGAGI (reference sequence). This entry belongs to a study of shared clonotypes between healthy human individuals. Only in-frame clones appear in the TCRdb table, and some are missing; sequencing was by immunoSEQ multiplex PCR. The sample consists of 2 million to 2.5 million clones, more than 90% of them appearing once. Sequenced sample: naive CD4+ T cells sorted from blood. Subset noted: CD45RA+ positively selected. V gene TRBV6-6 combines with J gene TRBJ2-7; TRBD1 might be the D (6 bases). This sequence was found in a man aged 18 to 29 in good health. Here the CDR3 reads CASSPPRDTHYEQYF. The CDR3 DNA sequence: TGTGCCAGCAGCCCACCCCGGGACACACACTACGAGCAGTACTTC.